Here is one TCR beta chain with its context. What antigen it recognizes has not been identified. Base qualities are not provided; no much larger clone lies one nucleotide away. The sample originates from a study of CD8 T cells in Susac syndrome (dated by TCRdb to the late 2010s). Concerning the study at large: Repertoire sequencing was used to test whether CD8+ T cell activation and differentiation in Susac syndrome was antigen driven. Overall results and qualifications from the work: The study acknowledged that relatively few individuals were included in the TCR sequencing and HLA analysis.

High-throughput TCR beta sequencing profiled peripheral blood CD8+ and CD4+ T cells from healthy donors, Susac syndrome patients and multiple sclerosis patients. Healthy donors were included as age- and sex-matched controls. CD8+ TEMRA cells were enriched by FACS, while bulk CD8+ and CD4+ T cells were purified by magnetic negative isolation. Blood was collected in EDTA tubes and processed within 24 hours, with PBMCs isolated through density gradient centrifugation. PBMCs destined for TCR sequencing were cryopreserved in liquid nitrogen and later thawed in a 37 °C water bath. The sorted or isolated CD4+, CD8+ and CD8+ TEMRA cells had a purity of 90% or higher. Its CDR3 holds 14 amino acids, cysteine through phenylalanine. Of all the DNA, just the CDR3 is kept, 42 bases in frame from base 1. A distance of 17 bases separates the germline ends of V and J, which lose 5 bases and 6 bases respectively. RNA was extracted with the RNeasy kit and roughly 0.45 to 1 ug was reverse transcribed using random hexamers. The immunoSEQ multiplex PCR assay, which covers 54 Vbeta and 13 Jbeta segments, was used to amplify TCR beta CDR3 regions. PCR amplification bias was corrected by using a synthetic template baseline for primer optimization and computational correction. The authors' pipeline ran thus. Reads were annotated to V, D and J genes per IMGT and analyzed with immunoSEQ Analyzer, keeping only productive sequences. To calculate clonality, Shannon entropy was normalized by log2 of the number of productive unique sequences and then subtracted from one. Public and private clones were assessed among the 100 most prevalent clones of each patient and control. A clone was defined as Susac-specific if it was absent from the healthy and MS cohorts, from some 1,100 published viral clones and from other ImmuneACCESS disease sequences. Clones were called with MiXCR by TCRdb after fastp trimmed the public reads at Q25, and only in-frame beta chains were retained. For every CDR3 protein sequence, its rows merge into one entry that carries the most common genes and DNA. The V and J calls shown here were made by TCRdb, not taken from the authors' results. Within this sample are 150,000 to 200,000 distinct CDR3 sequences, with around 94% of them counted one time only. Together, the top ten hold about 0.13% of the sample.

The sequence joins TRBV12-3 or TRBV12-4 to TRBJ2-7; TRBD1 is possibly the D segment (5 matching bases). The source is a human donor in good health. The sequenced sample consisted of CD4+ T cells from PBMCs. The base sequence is TGTGCCAGCAGTCCCCTATCTGGGGCCTTCGAGCAGTACTTC. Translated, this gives CASSPLSGAFEQYF.